These 13 T cell receptor beta chains originate from one sample sequenced in a study of shared clonotypes between healthy human individuals. Using immunoSEQ multiplex PCR, the repertoire was profiled, and TCRdb retains in-frame clones only, with some absent. The table includes around 700,000 clones, about 80% detected once. Sequenced sample: memory CD4+ T cells sorted from blood. Sample subset: CD45RA-negative fraction. The receptors shown here come from a woman in her twenties or thirties in good health.

The chain joins TRBV11-3 to TRBJ2-5; D not resolved. Germline CDR1 is SGHNT and CDR2 is YENEEA. The CDR3 spans 16 residues. The V end lost 5 bases, the J end lost 3 bases, and 19 bases lay between the germline ends. The CDR3 DNA follows: TGTGCCAGCAGCAAGGGAAATGGTAGGGCAGAAGAGACCCAGTACTTC. It translates to CASSKGNGRAEETQYF.

The chain couples TRBV7-6 to TRBJ1-3, with TRBD1 matching over 8 bases. V was pared by 5 bases and J by 7 bases, with 7 bases of the junction left unmatched. This CDR3 region has 14 residues. CDR1 and CDR2 from the germline V gene are SGHVS and FNYEAQ. CDR3 DNA: TGTGCCAGCAGCCCCGGACAGGGTGGGAACACCATATATTTT. Translating it yields CASSPGQGGNTIYF.

The J gene is TRBJ2-2, the V gene TRBV30; the match to TRBD2 covers 11 bases. Germline V gene data show CDR1 as GTSNPN and CDR2 as SVGIG (reference sequence). V lost 5 bases to trimming and J lost 7 bases; unmatched junction nucleotides: 12. The CDR3 totals 16 residues. The CDR3 here is CAWRQGVAGGLGELFF. For the CDR3, the DNA is TGTGCCTGGCGGCAGGGAGTAGCGGGAGGGCTCGGGGAGCTGTTTTTT.

The V gene is TRBV5-1, the J gene TRBJ2-3; 7 bases are shared with TRBD1. CDR3 length: 14 residues. The V and J ends lost 3 bases and 2 bases, in that order; junction bases with no gene match: 3. The germline CDR1 and CDR2 sequences are SGHRS and YFSETQ. The CDR3 here is CASSSGTATDTQYF. DNA for the CDR3: TGCGCCAGCAGCTCCGGGACAGCCACAGATACGCAGTATTTT.

This clone was found many times. The chain employs TRBV13 and TRBJ2-5, with TRBD1 identical over 7 bases. This CDR3 has 14 amino acids. Germline CDR1 PRHDT, CDR2 FYEKMQ (reference sequence). V shed 6 bases, J shed 0 bases, and the junction held 4 bases outside the gene matches. Written as DNA, the CDR3 is TGTGCCAGCAGGTGGACAGGTGACCAAGAGACCCAGTACTTC. Translation: CASRWTGDQETQYF. Using reference TRBV13 and TRBJ2-5 for the parts outside the CDR3, the full variable domain is AAGVIQSPRHLIKEKRETATLKCYPIPRHDTVYWYQQGPGQDPQFLISFYEKMQSDKGSIPDRFSAQQFSDYHSELNMSSLELGDSALYFCASRWTGDQETQYFGPGTRLLVL.

A remark on this clone: Other nucleotide sequences in the sample specify the same CDR3. The chain recombines TRBV10-1 with TRBJ1-5, with D unclear. The germline V gene encodes CDR1 WNHNN and CDR2 SYGVQD (reference sequence). This CDR3 spans 13 amino acids. With 0 bases removed from V and 7 bases from J, the gap between germline ends came to 7 bases. CDR3 DNA: TGCGCCAGCAGTGAGTCTGGGTCGCAGCCCCAGCATTTT. Translation: CASSESGSQPQHF.

The J gene is TRBJ2-6, the V gene TRBV10-1; D remains unclear. Trimming took off 3 bases at V and 0 bases at J, with 3 bases between the two ends. The CDR3 is 14 amino acids. Germline loops: CDR1 WNHNN, CDR2 SYGVQD (reference sequence). The CDR3 DNA follows: TGCGCCAGCAGTGACGGCTCTGGGGCCAACGTCCTGACTTTC. It yields the protein CASSDGSGANVLTF.

A word on this clone: In the same sample, other DNA sequences code for this CDR3. This chain connects TRBV7-2 to TRBJ1-2; 8 bases match TRBD1. With V trimmed by 8 bases and J by 2 bases, 4 bases remained unmatched. Germline loops: CDR1 SGHTA, CDR2 FQGNSA. The CDR3 contains 13 residues. The CDR3 here is CASSRDRNYGYTF. CDR3 DNA sequence: TGTGCCAGCTCCAGGGACAGGAACTATGGCTACACCTTC.

This clone was seen only a few times. The chain is built from TRBV29-1 and TRBJ1-1, with D uncertain. There are 13 residues in the CDR3. V lost 2 bases and J 0 bases, leaving 7 bases between the germline ends. Germline V gene sequence: CDR1 SQVTM, CDR2 ANQGSEA. The CDR3 reads CSVESSLNTEAFF. The CDR3 region has the DNA TGCAGCGTTGAATCGTCGCTGAACACTGAAGCTTTCTTT.

The rearrangement links TRBV5-1 to TRBJ1-2; TRBD1 matches 11 bases. Looked up from germline, CDR1 is SGHRS and CDR2 is YFSETQ. The length of the CDR3 is 15 residues. The V and J ends lost 7 bases and 10 bases, in that order; junction bases with no gene match: 15. CDR3: CASGTGGTDSRLYTF. The CDR3 DNA reads TGCGCCAGCGGGACAGGGGGTACGGATAGTCGGCTCTACACCTTC.

This chain links TRBV2 with TRBJ1-3; 9 nucleotides agree with TRBD1. The germline gives CDR1 SNHLY, CDR2 FYNNEI. The CDR3 is 17 residues long. The CDR3 reads CAVGTGTGRISGNTIYF. The CDR3 bases are TGTGCAGTAGGGACCGGGACAGGGAGGATCTCTGGAAACACCATATATTTT.

CDR3 nucleotides: TGTGCCAGCAGATCGGGGGTGGGGAACTATGGCTACACCTTC. It yields the protein CASRSGVGNYGYTF. This chain joins TRBV11-2 and TRBJ1-2, with D perhaps TRBD1 (5 bases). The CDR3 spans 14 residues. CDR1 SGHAT and CDR2 FQNNGV come from the germline V gene. Trimming cost V 6 bases and J 2 bases, with 13 bases left between them.

This clone showed up just once. V gene TRBV5-1 combines with J gene TRBJ2-1; D is perhaps TRBD1 (5 bases). CDR3 size: 14 residues. V shed 4 bases and J shed 4 bases, with 12 bases lying between them. Per germline, CDR1 SGHRS and CDR2 YFSETQ. Here the CDR3 DNA reads TGCGCCAGCAGCGGCGTGCAGGGTTACAATGAGCAGTTCTTC. Protein sequence: CASSGVQGYNEQFF.